This T cell receptor (beta chain) was documented in a study of cytotoxic CD8 clonotypes in ibrutinib-treated CLL listed by TCRdb under 2021. Context from the whole study: The cohort included more than 14 treatment-naive and about a dozen relapsed/refractory patients; roughly 17 were IGHV unmutated. Partial responses were observed in about 25 patients and complete responses in 2; after a median follow-up of 68 months, remission was maintained in about 15 patients and progression was observed in some 12. Response samples were taken after a median of roughly eleven months on treatment, ranging from about 6 to 40 months. Samples averaged roughly 260,000 productive templates and 90,000 to 95,000 productive rearrangements. Of the approximately 90 people in the trial, about two dozen had longitudinal samples available. Cryopreserved peripheral blood mononuclear cells were obtained prior to treatment, at the time of response, and at either disease progression or sustained remission. Every remission and progressive disease sample was obtained while ibrutinib was still being received by the patients. General findings and caveats noted by the study authors: Clonality increased at ibrutinib response, stayed stable in sustained remission, and fell back toward baseline at progression. Public clonotypes were rare and either shrank or stayed stable during treatment, and the rise in clonality at ibrutinib response reflected expansion of private clonotypes. At baseline, clonality was higher than in age-matched healthy donors and showed a strong correlation with circulating CD8+ T-cell counts. Sustained-remission and progressing patients did not have matched sampling times, and lymph node repertoires were not examined.

On a MiSeq, deep resolution sequencing aimed for a depth between 1 in 1 million and 1 in 200,000 T cells, with each clonotype covered roughly 10x on average. TCR beta libraries were generated with the immunoSEQ hsTCRB Kit. Regarding the original processing steps: ImmunoSEQ Data Assistant and ImmunoSEQ Analyzer were used for data analysis, and V, D and J genes were assigned according to IMGT definitions. Clonality was computed as one minus normalized Shannon entropy of productive rearrangement frequencies, ranging from 0 to 1. Public clonotype analysis was restricted to overrepresented clonotypes comprising at least 0.05% of each patient's repertoire. Some 14 age-matched healthy donor repertoires from immuneACCESS served as clonality controls. TCRdb re-hosts the immuneACCESS table, in-frame sequences only. Its copies lack some clones; in the studies checked, an unresolved V gene accounts for under half of them, and the cause for the rest is not known. V and J calls and clone size are given by that table; D and trimming were obtained from the DNA. In this sample the table shows some 150,000 clones, approximately 80% of which occur a single time. The ten largest account for 7.6% of the sample.

Roughly 2 micrograms of genomic DNA were extracted from cryopreserved PBMCs for TCR beta library preparation. Longitudinal blood samples from CLL patients receiving ibrutinib monotherapy were subjected to high-throughput TCR beta sequencing. The patients took part in an open-label, single-center phase 2 trial of ibrutinib monotherapy. At least ten counts were recorded for this clone. Its antigen is unknown. No much larger clonotype is one base removed from it; base qualities were not supplied. The V end loses 2 bases and the J end loses 2 bases, and a stretch of 15 bases separates them. CDR1 LNHDA and CDR2 SQIVND are derived from the germline V gene (reference sequence). The CDR3 covers 17 residues, taking in both the cysteine and the phenylalanine. The DNA shown is the 51-base CDR3, in frame from base 1.

The chain uses TRBV19 and TRBJ1-4, with TRBD1 perhaps the D gene, on 6 matching bases. This clonotype was obtained from a human donor with chronic lymphocytic leukemia. Sequencing was performed on PBMCs, taken after 36 months of ibrutinib treatment. CDR3 reads: CASSIRRRGTTNEKLFF. The bases are TGTGCCAGTAGTATACGACGTAGGGGGACCACTAATGAAAAACTGTTTTTT.